This TCR beta chain was documented in a study of technical replicates of blood from four donors. Assay: immunoSEQ multiplex PCR; the TCRdb copy retains only in-frame clones and omits some. The data show tens of thousands of clones, around 91% seen once. CDR3 length: 13 residues. V was cut by 8 bases and J by 0 bases, with 13 bases left in between. CDR1 is SQVTM, CDR2 ANQGSEA, per germline. The chain is built from TRBV29-1 and TRBJ1-1; D is possibly TRBD1 (5 bases). The TCR sequence derives from a human donor in good health. Some clones in this sample may be carry-over from other donors' samples. Sequencing was carried out using PBMCs. CDR3 residues: CSLMTDMNTEAFF. The CDR3 bases are TGCAGCTTGATGACAGATATGAACACTGAAGCTTTCTTT.